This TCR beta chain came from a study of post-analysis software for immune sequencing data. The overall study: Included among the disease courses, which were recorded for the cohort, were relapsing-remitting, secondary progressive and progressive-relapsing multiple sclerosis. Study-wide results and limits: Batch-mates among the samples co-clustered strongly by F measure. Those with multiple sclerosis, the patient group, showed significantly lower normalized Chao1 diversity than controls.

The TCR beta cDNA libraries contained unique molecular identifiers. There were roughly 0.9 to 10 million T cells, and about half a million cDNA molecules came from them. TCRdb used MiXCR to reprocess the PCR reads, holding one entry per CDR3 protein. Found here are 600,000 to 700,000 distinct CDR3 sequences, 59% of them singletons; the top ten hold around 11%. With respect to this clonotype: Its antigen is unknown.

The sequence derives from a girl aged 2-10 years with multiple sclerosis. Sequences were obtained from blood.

The CDR3 sequence: CSARGRITYNEQFF. CDR3 nucleotide sequence: TGCAGTGCTAGAGGAAGGATAACCTACAATGAGCAGTTCTTC. This chain links TRBV20-1 with TRBJ2-1; unclear D gene. V was clipped by 1 base and J by 2 bases, with 9 bases between them. This CDR3 has 14 amino acids. Germline-derived CDR1 and CDR2 are DFQATT and SNEGSKA (reference sequence).